This T cell receptor beta chain was retrieved from a study of blood T cell repertoires in COVID-19. Recovered status applied to Cohort 3 donors who had two consecutive negative PCRs. It also applied to those with clearance or with symptom resolution. Trimming removed 7 bases at V and 7 bases at J, with 16 bases between. Germline CDR1 and CDR2: MDHEN and SYDVKM. CDR3 length: 13 amino acids. Data came from immunoSEQ multiplex PCR; TCRdb stores just in-frame clones and leaves some out. Of hundreds of thousands of clones listed, around 89% are singletons. Sequences were obtained from PBMCs or T cells enriched from blood (not recorded which). The receptor comes from a man in his thirties or forties who had recovered from COVID-19. The chain recombines TRBV28 with TRBJ1-2; TRBD1 might be the D (5 bases). CDR3 region: CASTTEKLRGYTF. For the CDR3, the DNA is TGTGCCAGCACGACAGAGAAACTACGTGGCTACACCTTC.